This T cell receptor (beta chain) was retrieved from a study of blood T cell repertoires in COVID-19. Looking at the study overall: The origin of the acute and convalescent COVID-19 samples was the United States, Italy and Spain.

This table comes from immunoSEQ multiplex PCR, and its TCRdb copy is limited to in-frame clones, with some not included. The repertoire holds about 200,000 clones, with 85% as singletons. Looked up from germline, CDR1 is MNHEY and CDR2 is SVGEGT. V gave up 5 bases and J gave up 4 bases; unmatched junction bases: 5. This CDR3 contains 14 residues. Participants spanned ages about 18 to 95 years and resided in about 25 US areas. Cohort placement rested on clinical history that participants reported themselves. Either two negative PCRs, clearance, or symptom resolution qualified Cohort 3 donors as recovered.

The chain couples TRBV6-2 or TRBV6-3 to TRBJ1-5; 7 bases fit TRBD1. The clonotype comes from a man aged 40-49 years who had recovered from COVID-19. Sequencing input: PBMCs or T cells enriched from blood (not recorded which). CDR3 coding DNA: TGTGCCAGCAGTAGAGGGACAGAGAATCAGCCCCAGCATTTT. Amino acid sequence: CASSRGTENQPQHF.